Listed below are T cell receptor beta chains from one sample, sequenced in a study of graft-versus-host responses after intestinal transplantation. Their recognized antigens are unknown. The assay was immunoSEQ multiplex PCR, and TCRdb's table has in-frame clones only and misses some. The sample has under 85,000 clones; about 94% are singletons. The specimen was unstimulated CD8+ T cells sorted from spleen or lymph node cells, collected before intestinal transplant. These receptors originate from a human donor who received an intestinal transplant. Both conserved end residues are part of each CDR3. D genes are given only for firm matches.

>TRBV10-1|NA|TRBJ2-7
TGCGCCAGCAGTGAGTCTACCGTACTGTGCGAGCAGTACTTC
CASSESTVLCEQYF
>TRBV15|NA|TRBJ1-5
TGTGCCACCAGCGATATGGAGTGGAGGGGGTCAAGCAATCAGCCCCAGCATTTT
CATSDMEWRGSSNQPQHF
>TRBV2|NA|TRBJ1-2
TGTGCCAGCATAGGGGGGTATGGCTACACCTTC
CASIGGYGYTF
>TRBV7-9|NA|TRBJ2-7
TGTGCCAGCAGCTTTGTAGGCAGCTTCTCCTACGAGCAGTACTTC
CASSFVGSFSYEQYF
>TRBV4-1|NA|TRBJ2-2
TGCGCCAGCAGCCAAGACCCATCAGGGAGCGGGGAGCTGTTTTTT
CASSQDPSGSGELFF
>TRBV30|NA|TRBJ1-5
TGTGCCTGGACCGGGGGGGCGGGGAATCAGCCCCAGCATTTT
CAWTGGAGNQPQHF
>TRBV7-7|NA|TRBJ1-3
TGTGCCAGCAGCTTAAGCGCAGGGACGGCGGGAAACACCATATATTTT
CASSLSAGTAGNTIYF
>TRBV5-1|NA|TRBJ2-1
TGCGCCAGCAGCTCCACAGGGATTTCGGATGAGCAGTTCTTC
CASSSTGISDEQFF
>TRBV27|NA|TRBJ2-1
TGTGCCAGCACCACCCCGGGGGCGCGCAATGAGCAGTTCTTC
CASTTPGARNEQFF
>TRBV7-2|NA|TRBJ2-6
TGTGCCAGCAGCTTAGTCCCCTCTGGGGCCAACGTCCTGACTTTC
CASSLVPSGANVLTF
>TRBV7-9|TRBD1|TRBJ1-4
TGTGCCAGCAGCTATTACCGAATTGACAGGGTGGAGTTGGAAAAACTGTTTTTT
CASSYYRIDRVELEKLFF
>TRBV14|TRBD2|TRBJ2-3
TGTGCCAGCAGCCAAGTAATAGGGGAGGGGGATACGCAGTATTTT
CASSQVIGEGDTQYF
>TRBV19|TRBD2|TRBJ2-7
TGTGCCAGTAGTGGCGGGACTAGCTTCTACGAGCAGTACTTC
CASSGGTSFYEQYF
>TRBV27|NA|TRBJ1-1
TGTGCCAGCAGTGCCCGACAGGACAGCACTGAAGCTTTCTTT
CASSARQDSTEAFF
>TRBV9|NA|TRBJ2-2
TGTGCCAGCAGCGTACCCTCGAACGCGGTTAACACCGGGGAGCTGTTTTTT
CASSVPSNAVNTGELFF